This T cell receptor beta chain emerged from a study of Graves' ophthalmopathy and Graves' hyperthyroidism. The study amplified TCR beta CDR3 regions using RNA transcripts. First-round RT-PCR used HTBI primers; second-round multiplex PCR followed. In TCRdb, the multiplex PCR reads were re-called with MiXCR into one record per CDR3 protein. The table records 40,000 to 45,000 distinct CDR3 sequences, about 51% of them present only once. The sample holds many counts of this clonotype. This TCR was recovered from an adult man with Graves' ophthalmopathy. The sequenced sample was peripheral blood.

The CDR3 DNA is TGTGCCAGCAGTTTAGCGGCCGGGACAGACTTTAATCAGCCCCAGCATTTT. It is translated as CASSLAAGTDFNQPQHF. This chain joins TRBV12-3 or TRBV12-4 and TRBJ1-5; 7 positions match TRBD1. V lost 0 bases, J lost 4 bases, and 9 bases stayed unmatched. There are 17 residues in the CDR3.